This T cell receptor (beta chain) was sequenced during a study of T cell responses to AZD1222 COVID-19 vaccine. V shed 3 bases and J shed 11 bases, with 25 bases lying between them. This CDR3 region has 15 residues. Per germline, CDR1 GTSNPN and CDR2 SVGIG (reference sequence). Study findings and constraints: There were repertoire samples only from the period after the peak T cell response. The donors showed a predominance of white British ancestry and of females, with possible underestimation of clonal diversity.

Note on this clone: Its specificity is unknown.

The table came from immunoSEQ multiplex PCR; TCRdb's copy has only in-frame clones and leaves some out. The table has about 140,000 clones, around 90% seen once; the top ten hold more than 5.5%. The V gene is TRBV30, the J gene TRBJ1-1; the D is unclear. Sequences were derived from peripheral blood, sampled on day 0 of AZD1222 vaccination. This TCR derives from an adult in good health. CDR3 residues: CAWSPKSRPPNRAFF. The CDR3 coding sequence is TGTGCCTGGAGCCCGAAAAGTCGACCACCCAATCGGGCTTTCTTT.